Following are 2 T cell receptor beta chains from one sample sequenced in a study of T cells after yellow fever vaccination. TCRdb itself ran the 5' RACE reads through MiXCR, one entry per CDR3 protein. The table shows about 130,000 distinct CDR3 sequences, with around 7.7% occurring only once. The sequences come from CD4+ T cells sorted from PBMCs, collected around 10 days after the first yellow fever vaccination. The origin of the receptors is a man younger than 30 who received the YFV17D yellow fever vaccine.

This clonotype was seen repeatedly, ten times or more. The rearrangement joins TRBV11-2 to TRBJ2-3, with 8 bases lining up with TRBD2. V dropped 5 bases and J dropped 4; count of bases not matched to a gene: 20. The CDR3 is 19 residues long. Germline V gene sequence: CDR1 SGHAT, CDR2 FQNNGV. This chain's CDR3 is CASSRTPRGAGGTADTQYF. The CDR3, as DNA: TGTGCCAGCAGCCGGACCCCGCGAGGGGCGGGGGGAACGGCAGATACGCAGTATTTT.

This clonotype was counted a few times. The chain employs TRBV6-5 and TRBJ1-4; the D gene is possibly TRBD1 (6 bases). CDR1 is MNHEY and CDR2 is SVGAGI in the germline V gene. Trimming pared 0 bases from V and 2 bases from J, leaving 10 bases between. The CDR3 runs 16 residues. The CDR3 sequence: CASSYSGTYTNEKLFF. CDR3 in DNA: TGTGCCAGCAGTTACTCAGGGACATATACTAATGAAAAACTGTTTTTT.